This T cell receptor (beta chain) was recovered during a study of T cells in localized non-small cell lung cancer. CDR1 GTSNPN and CDR2 SVGIG come from the germline V gene (reference sequence). The V gene lost 3 bases and the J gene lost 2 bases, with 16 bases spanning the gap. The CDR3 is 15 residues long. Using immunoSEQ multiplex PCR, the repertoire was profiled, and TCRdb retains in-frame clones only, with some absent. The sample carries roughly 76,000 clones, around three quarters recorded once. The chain is built from TRBV30 and TRBJ1-2; D not resolved. The sequenced sample was PBMCs, obtained before any cancer treatment. The receptor was derived from a man aged 40 to 69 with stage II squamous cell lung carcinoma. CDR3 residues: CAWSGNGNLNYGYTF. Written as DNA, the CDR3 is TGTGCCTGGAGCGGGAATGGGAACCTAAACTATGGCTACACCTTC.